The sample holds many counts of the clone carrying this T cell receptor (beta chain). The antigen remains undetermined. These data come from a study of T cells after posttransplantation cyclophosphamide. Study findings and constraints: Tissue-infiltrating T cells from skin or gut overlapped little with blood T cells. Later post-transplant blood repertoires were often dominated by donor CD8+ memory clones. Recipient CMV seropositivity and CMV reactivation strongly tracked TRB clonality.

Produced via immunoSEQ multiplex PCR; TCRdb's table is partial and in-frame only. The sample was found to contain 10,000 to 15,000 clones, and every one recurs. Treatment was busulfan-fludarabine conditioning, a marrow graft, and cyclophosphamide on days +3 and +4. The sequence was collected from a female patient between 35 and 55 years old who received an allogeneic stem cell transplant from an unrelated donor, was CMV-positive, and had acute GVHD only. The graft donor may be the source of some T cells. This specimen consisted of PBMCs, obtained after allogeneic stem cell transplant with posttransplant cyclophosphamide.

The CDR3 is CASSGQYYEQYF. As DNA, the CDR3 is TGTGCCAGCAGCGGACAGTACTACGAGCAGTACTTC. This chain links TRBV5-6 with TRBJ2-7; D might be TRBD1 (6 bases). Looked up from germline, CDR1 is SGHDT and CDR2 is YYEEEE. CDR3 length: 12 residues. V lost 4 bases, J lost 3 bases, and 8 bases lay in between.